At least ten counts were recorded for the clone carrying this TCR beta chain. As for time point: sample taken at primary tumor resection. Untreated early-stage non-small cell lung cancer patients, 70 to 85 in total, were the donors. Extraction of whole RNA from tumor, nontumor lung or frozen PBMC preceded unsorted sequencing. This entry is derived from a study of spatial heterogeneity in lung cancer. Overall study context: Alpha-chain detections were consistently fewer than beta-chain detections among the sequences.

Every TCR cDNA molecule bore its own unique molecular identifier. TCRdb independently ran MiXCR on the 5' RACE reads; one entry per CDR3 protein. Among under 40,000 distinct CDR3 sequences listed, around 5% were seen once. The origin of this receptor is a female donor with early-stage non-small cell lung cancer. Sequences were derived from PBMCs, sampled at surgery.

CDR3 sequence (DNA): TGCGCCAGCAGCGGAGCAAGGGGCCCCGGGGAGCTGTTTTTT. It translates to CASSGARGPGELFF. The chain employs TRBV10-1 and TRBJ2-2; weak D call: TRBD1 (5 bases). The germline V gene encodes CDR1 WNHNN and CDR2 SYGVQD (reference sequence). CDR3 size: 14 residues. The ends were cut back, 6 bases at V and 6 bases at J, with 14 bases in the middle.